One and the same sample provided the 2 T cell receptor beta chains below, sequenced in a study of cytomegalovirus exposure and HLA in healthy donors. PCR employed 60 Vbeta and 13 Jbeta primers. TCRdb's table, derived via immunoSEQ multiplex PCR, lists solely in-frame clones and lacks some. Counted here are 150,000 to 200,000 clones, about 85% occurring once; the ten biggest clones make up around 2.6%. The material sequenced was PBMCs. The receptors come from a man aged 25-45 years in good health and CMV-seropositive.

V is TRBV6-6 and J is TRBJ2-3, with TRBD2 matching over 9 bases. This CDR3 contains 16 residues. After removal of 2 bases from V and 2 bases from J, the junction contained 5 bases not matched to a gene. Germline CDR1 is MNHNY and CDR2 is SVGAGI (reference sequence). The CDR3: CASSYGGLAPTDTQYF. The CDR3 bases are TGTGCCAGCAGTTACGGGGGACTAGCCCCCACAGATACGCAGTATTTT.

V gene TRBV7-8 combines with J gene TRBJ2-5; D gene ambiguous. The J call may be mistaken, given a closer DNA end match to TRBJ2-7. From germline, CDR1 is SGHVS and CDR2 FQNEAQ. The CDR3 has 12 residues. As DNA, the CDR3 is TGTGCCAGCAGCCTACGAATCTACGAGCAGTACTTC. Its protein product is CASSLRIYEQYF.